These T cell receptor beta chains were read from a single sample in a study of cytomegalovirus exposure and HLA in healthy donors. This table comes from immunoSEQ multiplex PCR, and its TCRdb copy is limited to in-frame clones, with some not included. Seen here are about 230,000 clones, around 85% observed once, and the top ten hold around 1.2%. Material for sequencing was PBMCs. The receptors originated from a human donor in good health. Each CDR3 is given with its conserved first and last residue. A D gene is named only where the DNA matches it firmly.

V: TRBV18
D: NA
CDR3: CASSPDASHNEQFF

V: TRBV10-3
D: TRBD2
CDR3: CAISESRGLAIYEQYF

V: TRBV6-5
D: TRBD1
CDR3: CASSYSGQGGWHEQFF

V: TRBV7-7
D: NA
CDR3: CASSLAPGKQETQYF

V: TRBV5-1
D: TRBD2
CDR3: CASSLDGTPGGNEQFF

V: TRBV5-1
D: TRBD2
CDR3: CASSFTLAGVINEQFF

V: TRBV5-1
D: NA
CDR3: CASSLATRGETQYF

V: TRBV19
D: NA
CDR3: CASSNRDFDYEQYF

V: TRBV5-4
D: NA
CDR3: CASSPGQGHGYTF

V: TRBV18
D: TRBD2
CDR3: CASSPNGGGYEQYF

V: TRBV7-6
D: NA
CDR3: CASSNRNSYEQYF